The T cell receptor (beta chain) described here comes from a study of shared clonotypes between healthy human individuals. V lost 6 bases and J lost 2; bases outside the gene matches: 7. The CDR3 consists of 14 residues. The germline V gene has CDR1 SEHNR and CDR2 FQNEAQ (reference sequence). Details on this clone: The same CDR3 also results from other DNA sequences found in this sample.

Some clones are missing from TCRdb's copy, which holds only in-frame ones; the method was immunoSEQ multiplex PCR. The sample holds about 990,000 clones, around 78% seen once. Donors included only healthy HIV-negative adults lacking recent acute infections or vaccinations. This receptor was identified in a man younger than 35 in good health. Some clones in this sample may be carry-over from other donors' samples. The chain recombines TRBV7-9 with TRBJ2-7; 7 bases are a match to TRBD2. Sequenced sample: memory CD4+ T cells from PBMCs. Documented subset: CD45RA-negative fraction. In DNA form, the CDR3 reads TGTGCCAGCAGTCTAGGGCGGGGGACCTACGAGCAGTACTTC. Translated, it gives CASSLGRGTYEQYF.